This entry lists 13 T cell receptor beta chains sequenced from one sample in a study of metastatic and nonmetastatic thyroid tumors. All patients were untreated before thyroid surgery. Using MiXCR, TCRdb re-called clones from the PCR reads. The sample holds 20,000 to 30,000 clones, 10% to 15% seen once. The sequenced sample was blood. The receptors derive from a female donor with papillary thyroid cancer or a benign thyroid nodule (not recorded which). Some clones in this sample may be carry-over from other donors' samples.

On this clone: This may come from a read error, since a much larger clone is one base off. Different DNA sequences within this sample yield the same CDR3. This chain joins TRBV3-1 and TRBJ1-1; 7 bases fit TRBD1. Germline values: CDR1 LGHDT, CDR2 YNNKEL (reference sequence). CDR3 length: 14 residues. The DNA for the CDR3 is TGCGCCAGCAGCCGGGGACAGATAAGAACTGAAGCTTTCTTT. Encoded protein: CASSRGQIRTEAFF. The variable domain in full, completed from reference TRBV3-1 and TRBJ1-1, reads DTAVSQTPKYLVTQMGNDKSIKCEQNLGHDTMYWYKQDSKKFLKIMFSYNNKELIINETVPNRFSPKSPDKAHLNLHINSLELGDSAVYFCASSRGQIRTEAFFGQGTRLTVV.

This clone was counted at least ten times. The chain couples TRBV28 to TRBJ1-2, with D possibly matching TRBD1 (5 bases). This CDR3 has 12 amino acids. The V end was cut by 2 bases, the J end by 4 bases, with 5 bases between. Germline values: CDR1 MDHEN, CDR2 SYDVKM. CDR3 amino acids: CASSLGGYGYTF. In nucleotides, the CDR3 is TGTGCCAGCAGTTTAGGGGGCTATGGCTACACCTTC.

This clone was counted many times. The CDR3 DNA follows: TGCGCCAGCAGCCAAGATCTAGAGAGTGTCGTCTACAATGAGCAGTTCTTC. Its translation is CASSQDLESVVYNEQFF. The chain employs TRBV4-1 and TRBJ2-1; D unresolved. The germline V and J ends were trimmed by 0 bases and 3 bases, with 15 bases remaining between them. Germline loops: CDR1 MGHRA, CDR2 YSYEKL. The CDR3 is 17 amino acids.

This clone was seen only once. This chain links TRBV4-1 with TRBJ2-4, with D perhaps matching TRBD2 (5 bases). Germline lookup yields CDR1 MGHRA and CDR2 YSYEKL. This CDR3 comprises 17 residues. V gave up 1 base and J gave up 0 bases, with 13 bases separating them. CDR3 region: CASSQAFAGVAKNIQYF. The CDR3 DNA reads as TGCGCCAGCAGCCAAGCCTTCGCCGGGGTAGCCAAAAACATTCAGTACTTC.

This clone was picked up many times. This rearrangement joins TRBV11-2 to TRBJ2-3; no firm D call. CDR1 and CDR2 (germline): SGHAT, FQNNGV. The CDR3 covers 13 residues. V was trimmed by 3 bases and J by 4 bases, leaving 8 bases between them. The CDR3 DNA sequence: TGTGCCAGCAGCTTCTCAAGTCCAGATACGCAGTATTTT. This codes for CASSFSSPDTQYF.

This clone has ten or more counts. V is TRBV24-1 and J is TRBJ2-2; D may match TRBD1 or TRBD2 (5 bases each). V was trimmed by 4 bases and J by 8 bases, leaving 22 bases between them. CDR1 is KGHDR, CDR2 SFDVKD, per germline. The CDR3 length is 17 residues. CDR3 region: CATSEGPFRDRRGELFF. Here the CDR3 DNA reads TGTGCCACCAGTGAGGGCCCGTTTAGGGACCGTAGGGGGGAGCTGTTTTTT.

This clone was seen just once. The J gene is TRBJ1-5, the V gene TRBV5-1; D not resolved. Trimming shortened V by 0 bases and J by 7 bases, and 8 bases separated the two germline ends. Looked up from germline, CDR1 is SGHRS and CDR2 is YFSETQ. The length of the CDR3 is 13 residues. DNA for the CDR3: TGCGCCAGCAGCTTGGGGGCGGACCAGCCCCAGCATTTT. This translates into CASSLGADQPQHF.

This clone was found many times. The rearrangement joins TRBV3-1 to TRBJ2-3; D gene ambiguous. The CDR3 loop spans 16 amino acids. The germline gives CDR1 LGHDT, CDR2 YNNKEL (reference sequence). V lost 1 base and J lost 2, with 13 bases in between. CDR3 loop: CASSQGETPNTDTQYF. The CDR3 DNA sequence: TGTGCCAGCAGCCAAGGAGAGACTCCAAACACAGATACGCAGTATTTT.

This clone was detected many times. The DNA of the CDR3 is TGTGCCAGCAGCCCACAGGGGGCTCGTCAGCCCCAGCATTTT. Protein product: CASSPQGARQPQHF. The V and J genes are TRBV27 and TRBJ1-5; TRBD1 matches at 9 bases. The CDR3 has 14 residues. Germline trimming cut 6 bases from V and 6 bases from J; bases unmatched to any gene: 6. In germline, CDR1 is MNHEY, CDR2 SMNVEV (reference sequence).

This clone showed up many times. This chain connects TRBV20-1 to TRBJ2-3; D is possibly TRBD1 (6 bases). The V gene lost 6 bases and the J gene lost 3 bases, with 16 bases spanning the gap. Per germline, CDR1 DFQATT and CDR2 SNEGSKA (reference sequence). This CDR3 spans 14 amino acids. The CDR3 here is CSAAPGQLTDTQYF. CDR3 DNA sequence: TGCAGTGCCGCACCGGGACAATTAACAGATACGCAGTATTTT.

This clone was counted ten times or more. This chain connects TRBV7-9 to TRBJ1-5; D is undetermined. With 4 bases removed from V and 4 bases from J, the gap between germline ends came to 5 bases. The CDR3 has 12 residues. Germline-derived CDR1 and CDR2 are SEHNR and FQNEAQ (reference sequence). CDR3 protein: CASSWENQPQHF. The CDR3 bases are TGTGCCAGCAGCTGGGAGAATCAGCCCCAGCATTTT.

This clone was recorded many times. The chain employs TRBV9 and TRBJ2-1; 7 bases map to TRBD2. Trimming at V came to 0 bases and at J to 6 bases, leaving 6 bases not matched to a gene. Germline lookup yields CDR1 SGDLS and CDR2 YYNGEE. The CDR3 contains 15 residues. The CDR3 coding sequence is TGTGCCAGCAGCGTAGGGAGCGGGACGTCCAATGAGCAGTTCTTC. The encoded protein is CASSVGSGTSNEQFF.

This clone was counted ten times or more. The rearrangement uses TRBV5-8 and TRBJ1-5, with D unclear. Between the trimmed V and J ends, which lost 7 bases and 11 bases, there was a span of 13 bases. The CDR3 runs to 11 residues. Germline V gene data show CDR1 as SGHTS and CDR2 as YDEGEE. Written as DNA, the CDR3 is TGTGCCAGCCCGAGTGTTGGGGCCCAGCATTTT. Translated, it gives CASPSVGAQHF. Looking up the rest from reference TRBV5-8 and TRBJ1-5 gives the full variable domain: EAGVTQSPTHLIKTRGQQATLRCSPISGHTSVYWYQQALGLGLQFLLWYDEGEERNRGNFPPRFSGRQFPNYSSELNVNALELEDSALYLCASPSVGAQHFGDGTRLSIL.